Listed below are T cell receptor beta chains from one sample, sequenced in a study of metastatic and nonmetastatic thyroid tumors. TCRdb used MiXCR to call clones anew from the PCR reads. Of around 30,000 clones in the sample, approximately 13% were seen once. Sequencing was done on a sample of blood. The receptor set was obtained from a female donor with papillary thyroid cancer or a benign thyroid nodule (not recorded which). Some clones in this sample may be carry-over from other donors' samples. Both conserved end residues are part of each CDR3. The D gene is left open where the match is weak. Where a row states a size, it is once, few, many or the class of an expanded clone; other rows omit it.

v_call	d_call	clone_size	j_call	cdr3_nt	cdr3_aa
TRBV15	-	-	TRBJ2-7	TGTGCCACCAGCAGAGAGTTCTGTTCCTACGAGCTGTACTTC	CATSREFCSYELYF
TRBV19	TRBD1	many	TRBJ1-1	TGTGCCAGTAGTATCCAAGGGACAGTCTCTGAAGCTTTCTTT	CASSIQGTVSEAFF
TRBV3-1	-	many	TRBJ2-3	TGTGCCAGCAGCCGTGCGGATACGCAGTATTTT	CASSRADTQYF
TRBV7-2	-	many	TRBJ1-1	TGTGCCAGCAGCTTTCAGACAGTTTATTCTGAAGCTTTCTTT	CASSFQTVYSEAFF
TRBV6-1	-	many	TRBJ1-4	TGTGCCAGCAGTGAAGCAGATGGATCCAATGAAAAACTGTTTTTT	CASSEADGSNEKLFF
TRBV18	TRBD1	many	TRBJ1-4	TGTGCCACCACCAGGGGGGAGAAAGAAAAACTGTTTTTT	CATTRGEKEKLFF
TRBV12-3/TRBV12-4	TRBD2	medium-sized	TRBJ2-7	TGTGCCAGCAGTTTTCGTCCTAGCGGGAGTAGCGCCTACGAGCAGTACTTC	CASSFRPSGSSAYEQYF
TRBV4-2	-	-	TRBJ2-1	TGTGCCATCAGCCGGGTTCCGGGACCCGGCTACAATGAGCAGTTCTTC	CAISRVPGPGYNEQFF
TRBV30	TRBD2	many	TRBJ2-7	TGTGCCTGGAGTACGGCTAGCGGGGTCTCCTACGAGCAGTACTTC	CAWSTASGVSYEQYF
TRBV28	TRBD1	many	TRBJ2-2	TGTGCCAGCAGTTTAGCGGACAGGGGGCAGAACGGGGAGCTGTTTTTT	CASSLADRGQNGELFF
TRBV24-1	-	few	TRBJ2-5	TGTGCCACCAGTTCATCGTTTTTGGAGACCCAGTACTTC	CATSSSFLETQYF
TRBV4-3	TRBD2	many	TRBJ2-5	TGCGCCAGCAGCCAAGGAACGGGAGGGCCAGAGACCCAGTACTTC	CASSQGTGGPETQYF
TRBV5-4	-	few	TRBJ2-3	TGTGCCAGCAGTCCCCCGGGGGTCACAGATACGCAGTATTTT	CASSPPGVTDTQYF
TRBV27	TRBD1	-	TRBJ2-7	TGTGCCAGCAGTGTTGACAGGGGTACTTCCTACGAGCAGTACTTC	CASSVDRGTSYEQYF
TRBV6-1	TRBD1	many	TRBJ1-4	TGTGCCAGCAGTCACAGGGGAGAACACGAAAAACTGTTTTTT	CASSHRGEHEKLFF
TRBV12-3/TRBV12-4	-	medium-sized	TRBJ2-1	TGTGCCAGCAGTTTAGATCTCAGGCAGAGGACCCTCTACAATGAGCAGTTCTTC	CASSLDLRQRTLYNEQFF
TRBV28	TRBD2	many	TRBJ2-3	TGTGCCAGTCATAAAGGTCCACTAGCGCCAAGCACAGATACGCAGTATTTT	CASHKGPLAPSTDTQYF
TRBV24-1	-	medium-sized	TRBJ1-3	TGTGCCACCTTAGAATTCAGGGTATCAGGAAACACCATATATTTT	CATLEFRVSGNTIYF
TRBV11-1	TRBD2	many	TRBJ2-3	TGTGCCAGCAGCTTACCCAGCGGGAGAACCACAGATACGCAGTATTTT	CASSLPSGRTTDTQYF
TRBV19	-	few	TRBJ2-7	TGTGCCAGTTGTGACAGCTCCTACGAGCAGTACTTC	CASCDSSYEQYF
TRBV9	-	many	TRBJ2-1	TGTGCCAGCAGCGCGGACGGAAGCTCCTACAATGAGCAGTTCTTC	CASSADGSSYNEQFF
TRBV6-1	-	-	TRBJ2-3	TGTGCCAGCCCTACGGAGACTATCACAGATACGCAGTATTTT	CASPTETITDTQYF
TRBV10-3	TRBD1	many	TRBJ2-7	TGTGCCATCAGGAACAACAGGGGAGCGGATGAGCAGTACTTC	CAIRNNRGADEQYF
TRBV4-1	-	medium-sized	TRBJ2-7	TGCGCCAGCGAAGGAGCCCCGGGCGAGCAGTACTTC	CASEGAPGEQYF
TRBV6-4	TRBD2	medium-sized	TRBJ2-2	TGTGCCAGCAGTGAGGAAAGCGGGAGCACCGGGGAGCTGTTTTTT	CASSEESGSTGELFF
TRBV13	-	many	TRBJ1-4	TGTGCCAGCAGCTTAGAGGGGGAGGGAAAACTGTTTTTT	CASSLEGEGKLFF
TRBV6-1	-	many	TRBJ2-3	TGTGCCAGCCGTTCGGAGCCTAGCACAGATACGCAGTATTTT	CASRSEPSTDTQYF
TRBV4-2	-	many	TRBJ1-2	TGTGCCAGCAGCCAAGATAGGCCCGGTTCAGGGACCGGGAACTATGGCTACACCTTC	CASSQDRPGSGTGNYGYTF
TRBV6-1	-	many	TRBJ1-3	TGTGCCAGCAGTGAACTACTGGCGCTCTCTGGAAACACCATATATTTT	CASSELLALSGNTIYF
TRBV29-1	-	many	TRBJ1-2	TGCAGCGTTCATCTGTATGGCTACACCTTC	CSVHLYGYTF
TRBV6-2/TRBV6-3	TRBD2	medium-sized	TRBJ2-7	TGTGCCAGCAGTTACCCTTTGGGACTAGCGGATTCCTACGAGCAGTACTTC	CASSYPLGLADSYEQYF
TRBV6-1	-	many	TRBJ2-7	TGTGCCAGCCGGACAAGCCACTACGAGCAGTACTTC	CASRTSHYEQYF
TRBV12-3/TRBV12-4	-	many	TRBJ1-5	TGTGCCAGCAGTTTAGAGGGACACCGCAATCAGCCCCAGCATTTT	CASSLEGHRNQPQHF
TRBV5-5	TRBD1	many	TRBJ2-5	TGTGCCAGCAATTTTGGGACAGAAGAGACCCAGTACTTC	CASNFGTEETQYF
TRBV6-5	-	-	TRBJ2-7	TGTGCCAGCAGTTACTCGATGGGTATAGCTTCCTACGAGCAGTACTTC	CASSYSMGIASYEQYF